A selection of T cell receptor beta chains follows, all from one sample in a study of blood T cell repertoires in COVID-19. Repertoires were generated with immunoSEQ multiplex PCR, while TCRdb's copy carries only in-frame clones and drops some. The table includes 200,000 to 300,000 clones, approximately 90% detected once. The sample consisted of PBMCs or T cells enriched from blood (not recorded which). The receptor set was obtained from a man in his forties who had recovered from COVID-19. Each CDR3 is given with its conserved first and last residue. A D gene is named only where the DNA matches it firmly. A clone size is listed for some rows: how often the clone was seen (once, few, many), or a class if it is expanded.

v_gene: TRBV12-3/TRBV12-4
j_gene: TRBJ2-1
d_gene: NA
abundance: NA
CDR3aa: CASSFTGPDEQFF
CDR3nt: TGTGCCAGCAGTTTCACAGGGCCGGATGAGCAGTTCTTC

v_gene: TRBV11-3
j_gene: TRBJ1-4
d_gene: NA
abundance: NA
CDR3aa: CVSSPPERGEKLFF
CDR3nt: TGTGTCAGCAGCCCACCGGAACGGGGGGAAAAACTGTTTTTT

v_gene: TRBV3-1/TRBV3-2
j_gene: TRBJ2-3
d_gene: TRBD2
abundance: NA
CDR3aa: CASSRLGTSFADTQYF
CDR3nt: TGTGCCAGCAGCCGTCTCGGGACTAGCTTCGCAGATACGCAGTATTTT

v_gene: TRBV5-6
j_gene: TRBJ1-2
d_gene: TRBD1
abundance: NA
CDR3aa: CASSLNDRVRYGYTF
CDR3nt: TGTGCCAGCAGCCTTAACGACAGGGTTCGGTATGGCTACACCTTC

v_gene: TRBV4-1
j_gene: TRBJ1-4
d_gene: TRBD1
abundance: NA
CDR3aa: CASSQGQRGLVLTNEKLFF
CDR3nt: TGCGCCAGCAGCCAAGGTCAGAGGGGGCTCGTTTTAACTAATGAAAAACTGTTTTTT

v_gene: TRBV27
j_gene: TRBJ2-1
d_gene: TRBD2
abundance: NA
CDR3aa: CASTRLALNNEQFF
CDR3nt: TGTGCCAGCACCCGACTAGCCCTCAACAATGAGCAGTTCTTC

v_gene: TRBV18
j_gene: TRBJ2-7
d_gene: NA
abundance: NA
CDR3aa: CASRGAATYEQYF
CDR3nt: TGTGCCAGCCGTGGGGCAGCAACCTACGAGCAGTACTTC

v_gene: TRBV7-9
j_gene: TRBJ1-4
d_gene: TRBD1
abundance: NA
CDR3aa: CASSPPGQTNEKLFF
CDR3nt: TGTGCCAGCAGCCCCCCGGGACAGACTAATGAAAAACTGTTTTTT

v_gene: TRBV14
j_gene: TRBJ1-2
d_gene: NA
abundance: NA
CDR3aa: CASSHRDNPYYGYTF
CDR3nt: TGTGCCAGCAGCCATAGGGACAATCCCTACTATGGCTACACCTTC

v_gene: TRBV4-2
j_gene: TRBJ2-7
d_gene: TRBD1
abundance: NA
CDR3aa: CASSQGTGAFYEQYF
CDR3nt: TGTGCCAGCAGCCAAGGGACAGGGGCCTTCTACGAGCAGTACTTC

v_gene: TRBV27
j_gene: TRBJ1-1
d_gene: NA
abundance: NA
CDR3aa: CASSAFGQSNDPMNTEAFF
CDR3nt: TGTGCCAGCAGTGCATTTGGACAGTCTAACGATCCCATGAACACTGAAGCTTTCTTT

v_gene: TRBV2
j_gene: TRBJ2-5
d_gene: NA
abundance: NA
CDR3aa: CASSDSQETQYF
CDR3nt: TGTGCCAGCAGTGACTCTCAAGAGACCCAGTACTTC

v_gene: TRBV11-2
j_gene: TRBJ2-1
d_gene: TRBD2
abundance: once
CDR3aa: CASSLTSGENEQFF
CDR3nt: TGTGCCAGCAGCCTGACTAGCGGGGAGAATGAGCAGTTCTTC

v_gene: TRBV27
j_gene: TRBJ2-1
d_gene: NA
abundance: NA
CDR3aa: CASSFGGVVEQFF
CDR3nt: TGTGCCAGCAGTTTCGGGGGAGTGGTTGAGCAGTTCTTC

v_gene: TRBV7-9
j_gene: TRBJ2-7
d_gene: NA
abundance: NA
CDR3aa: CASSLTNIRDNSYEQYF
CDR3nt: TGTGCCAGCAGCCTAACTAACATCCGGGACAACTCCTACGAGCAGTACTTC

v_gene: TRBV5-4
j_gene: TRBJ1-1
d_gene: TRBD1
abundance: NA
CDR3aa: CASSSGQGVMNTEAFF
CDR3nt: TGTGCCAGCAGCAGCGGACAGGGAGTAATGAACACTGAAGCTTTCTTT

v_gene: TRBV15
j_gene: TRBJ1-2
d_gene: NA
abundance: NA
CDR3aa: CATSRASASYGYTF
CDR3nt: TGTGCCACCAGCAGAGCATCCGCGAGCTATGGCTACACCTTC

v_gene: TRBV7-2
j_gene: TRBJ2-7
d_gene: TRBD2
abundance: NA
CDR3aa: CASSSQRGPYEQYF
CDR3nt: TGTGCCAGCAGCTCTCAGCGGGGACCCTACGAGCAGTACTTC

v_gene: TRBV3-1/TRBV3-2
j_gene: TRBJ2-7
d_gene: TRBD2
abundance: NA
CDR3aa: CASSQIGGLAVREQYF
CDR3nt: TGTGCCAGCAGCCAAATTGGGGGACTAGCGGTCCGGGAGCAGTACTTC

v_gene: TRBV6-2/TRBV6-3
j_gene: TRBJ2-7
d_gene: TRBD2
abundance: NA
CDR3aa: CASSFPSGSSYEQYF
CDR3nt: TGTGCCAGCAGTTTCCCTAGCGGAAGCTCCTACGAGCAGTACTTC

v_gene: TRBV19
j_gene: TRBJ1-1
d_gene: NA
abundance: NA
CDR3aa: CASSIGDLTVKGDTEAFF
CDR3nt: TGTGCCAGTAGTATAGGCGACTTGACAGTCAAGGGCGACACTGAAGCTTTCTTT

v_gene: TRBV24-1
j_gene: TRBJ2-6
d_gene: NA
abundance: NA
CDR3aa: CATSDEDSGANVLTF
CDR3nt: TGTGCCACCAGTGATGAGGACTCTGGGGCCAACGTCCTGACTTTC

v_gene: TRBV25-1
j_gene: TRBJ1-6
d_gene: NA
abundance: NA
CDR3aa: CASSEWGEDGNSPLHF
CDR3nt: TGTGCCAGCAGTGAATGGGGGGAGGACGGGAATTCACCCCTCCACTTT

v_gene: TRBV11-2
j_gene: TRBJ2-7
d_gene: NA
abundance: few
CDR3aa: CASSTLAYTYEQYF
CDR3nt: TGTGCCAGCAGCACTCTAGCGTACACCTACGAGCAGTACTTC

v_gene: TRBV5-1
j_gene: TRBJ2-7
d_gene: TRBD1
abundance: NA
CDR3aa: CASSLNPGGVYEQYF
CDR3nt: TGCGCCAGCAGCTTAAACCCAGGGGGTGTCTACGAGCAGTACTTC

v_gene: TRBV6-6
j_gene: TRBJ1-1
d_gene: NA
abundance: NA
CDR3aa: CASSDQGMSTEAFF
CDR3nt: TGTGCCAGCAGTGACCAGGGAATGAGCACTGAAGCTTTCTTT

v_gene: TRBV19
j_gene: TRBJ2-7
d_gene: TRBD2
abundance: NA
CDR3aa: CASTALAGGNEQYF
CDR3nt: TGTGCCAGTACGGCCCTAGCGGGAGGCAACGAGCAGTACTTC

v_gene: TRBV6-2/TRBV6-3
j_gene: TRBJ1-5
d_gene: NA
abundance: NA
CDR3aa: CASSSSLSQPQHF
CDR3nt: TGTGCCAGCAGCTCAAGTCTGAGTCAGCCCCAGCATTTT

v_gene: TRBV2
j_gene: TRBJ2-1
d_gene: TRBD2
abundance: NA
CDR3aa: CASSLAGGSYNEQFF
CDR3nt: TGTGCCAGCAGTTTAGCGGGAGGGTCCTACAATGAGCAGTTCTTC

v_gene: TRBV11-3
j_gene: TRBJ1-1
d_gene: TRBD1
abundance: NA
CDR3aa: CASTIRGQVTEAFF
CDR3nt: TGTGCCAGCACCATTAGGGGGCAGGTCACTGAAGCTTTCTTT

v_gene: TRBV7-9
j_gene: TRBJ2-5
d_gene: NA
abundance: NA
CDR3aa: CASSFRTGSETQYF
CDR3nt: TGTGCCAGCAGCTTTCGAACAGGGTCCGAGACCCAGTACTTC

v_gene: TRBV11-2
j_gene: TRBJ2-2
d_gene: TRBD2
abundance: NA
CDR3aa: CASGRQLAGVNTGELFF
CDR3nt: TGTGCCAGCGGACGGCAACTAGCGGGAGTGAACACCGGGGAGCTGTTTTTT

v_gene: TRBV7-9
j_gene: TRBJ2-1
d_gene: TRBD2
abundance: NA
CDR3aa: CASSLSTSGAYNEQFF
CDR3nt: TGTGCCAGCAGCTTATCCACTAGCGGGGCGTACAATGAGCAGTTCTTC

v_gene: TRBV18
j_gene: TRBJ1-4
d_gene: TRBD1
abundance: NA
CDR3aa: CASSPSGTGTGEKLFF
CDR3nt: TGTGCCAGCTCACCATCCGGGACAGGGACTGGTGAAAAACTGTTTTTT

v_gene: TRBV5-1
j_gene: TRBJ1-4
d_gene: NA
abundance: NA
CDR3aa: CASSPGGSTNEKLFF
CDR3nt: TGCGCCAGCAGCCCGGGGGGATCGACTAATGAAAAACTGTTTTTT

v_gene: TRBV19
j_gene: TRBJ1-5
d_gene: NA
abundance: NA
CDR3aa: CASSERVTNQPQHF
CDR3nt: TGTGCCAGTTCTGAGAGGGTCACCAATCAGCCCCAGCATTTT

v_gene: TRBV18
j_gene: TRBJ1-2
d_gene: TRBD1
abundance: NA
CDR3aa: CASSPFGTGDGYTF
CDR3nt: TGTGCCAGCTCACCCTTTGGGACAGGGGATGGCTACACCTTC

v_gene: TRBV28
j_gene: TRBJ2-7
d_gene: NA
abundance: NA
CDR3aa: CASSFTGTSYEQYF
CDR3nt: TGTGCCAGCAGTTTCACAGGGACCTCCTACGAGCAGTACTTC

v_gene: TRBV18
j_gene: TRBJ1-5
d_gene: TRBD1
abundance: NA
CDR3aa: CASSPAGTGGNQPQHF
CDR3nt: TGTGCCAGCTCACCCGCCGGGACAGGGGGCAATCAGCCCCAGCATTTT

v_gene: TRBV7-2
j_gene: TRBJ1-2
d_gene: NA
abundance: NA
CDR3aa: CASSLRRDNYGYTF
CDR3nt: TGTGCCAGCAGCTTAAGGAGAGACAACTATGGCTACACCTTC

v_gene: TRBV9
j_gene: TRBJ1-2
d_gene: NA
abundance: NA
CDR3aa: CASSVDGGADYGYTF
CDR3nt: TGTGCCAGCAGCGTAGATGGGGGGGCAGACTATGGCTACACCTTC

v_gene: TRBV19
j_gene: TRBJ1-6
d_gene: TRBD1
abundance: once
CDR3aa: CASTEWTGRDSPLHF
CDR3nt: TGTGCCAGTACCGAATGGACAGGGAGAGATTCACCCCTCCACTTT

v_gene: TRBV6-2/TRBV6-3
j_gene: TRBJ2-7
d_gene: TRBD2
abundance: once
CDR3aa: CASSLPSGLGKEQYF
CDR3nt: TGTGCCAGCAGCCTCCCATCCGGACTAGGGAAAGAGCAGTACTTC

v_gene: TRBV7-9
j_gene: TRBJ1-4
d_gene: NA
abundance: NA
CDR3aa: CASSWGVRELDEKLFF
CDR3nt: TGTGCCAGCAGCTGGGGGGTGAGGGAATTGGATGAAAAACTGTTTTTT

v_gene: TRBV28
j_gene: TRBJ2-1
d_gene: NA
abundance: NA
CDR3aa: CASSSPGVWDEQFF
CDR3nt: TGTGCCAGCAGTTCTCCGGGAGTCTGGGATGAGCAGTTCTTC

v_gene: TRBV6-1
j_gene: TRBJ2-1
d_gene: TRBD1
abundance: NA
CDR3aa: CASSAGRGLGDNEQFF
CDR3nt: TGTGCCAGCAGTGCCGGCAGGGGGCTAGGGGACAATGAGCAGTTCTTC

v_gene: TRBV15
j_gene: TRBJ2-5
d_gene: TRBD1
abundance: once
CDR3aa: CATSRDRDRVWGPTTETQYF
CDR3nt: TGTGCCACCAGCAGAGACCGGGACAGGGTTTGGGGACCAACAACGGAGACCCAGTACTTC

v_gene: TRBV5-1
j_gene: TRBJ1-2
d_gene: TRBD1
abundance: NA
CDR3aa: CASSPRTGDGYTF
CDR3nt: TGCGCCAGCAGCCCGAGGACAGGGGATGGCTACACCTTC

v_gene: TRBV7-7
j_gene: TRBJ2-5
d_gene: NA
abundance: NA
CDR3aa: CASAGEGGGETQYF
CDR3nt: TGTGCTAGCGCGGGGGAGGGTGGGGGCGAGACCCAGTACTTC

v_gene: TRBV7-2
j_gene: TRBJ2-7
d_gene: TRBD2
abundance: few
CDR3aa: CASSPELADPYEQYF
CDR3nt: TGTGCCAGCAGCCCAGAACTAGCGGACCCCTACGAGCAGTACTTC

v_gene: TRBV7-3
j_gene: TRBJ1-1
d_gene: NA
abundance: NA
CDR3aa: CASSRDDRSTEAFF
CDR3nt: TGTGCCAGCAGCAGGGACGACAGGAGCACTGAAGCTTTCTTT

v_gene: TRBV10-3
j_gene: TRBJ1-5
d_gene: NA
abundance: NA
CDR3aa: CAISEGRGSQPQHF
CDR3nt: TGTGCCATCAGTGAGGGGAGGGGATCTCAGCCCCAGCATTTT